This paragraph reports one T cell receptor beta chain. Sequenced by immunoSEQ multiplex PCR; TCRdb stores in-frame clones only, minus some. The repertoire includes about 270,000 clones, around 81% of them detected once, and under 3% sits in the top ten. This record comes from a study of blood T cell repertoires in COVID-19. Germline V gene data show CDR1 as LNHDA and CDR2 as SQIVND (reference sequence). V was pared by 3 bases and J by 0 bases, with 14 bases of the junction left unmatched. The CDR3 has 19 amino acids. This rearrangement joins TRBV19 to TRBJ1-1, with TRBD1 matching over 9 bases. Material for sequencing was peripheral blood. This TCR was recovered from a woman in her sixties or seventies with active or convalescent COVID-19. CDR3 in amino acids: CASSIRRSLGQGMNTEAFF. Here the CDR3 DNA reads TGTGCCAGTAGTATTAGGCGGTCGTTGGGACAGGGCATGAACACTGAAGCTTTCTTT.